This section outlines one TCR beta chain sequence together with its context. Its antigen is unknown. Clones were read by immunoSEQ multiplex PCR, and TCRdb kept only the in-frame ones, dropping some. The sample lists tens of thousands of clones, roughly nine tenths seen once, with roughly 31% in the top ten. From germline, CDR1 is LGHDT and CDR2 YNNKEL (reference sequence). The V and J ends lost 4 bases and 5 bases respectively, with 11 bases between them. The CDR3 contains 13 residues. These data come from a study of T cell responses to AZD1222 COVID-19 vaccine. Study-level results: Seropositive AZD1222 recipients at baseline numbered only five to seven.

This TCR was sampled from an adult who received the AZD1222 COVID-19 vaccine. The chain recombines TRBV3-1 (or the pseudogene TRBV3-2) with TRBJ1-1; D gene uncertain. Specimen: peripheral blood, collected 28 days after the second AZD1222 dose. CDR3 loop: CASSREDGTEAFF. CDR3 coding DNA: TGTGCCAGCAGCCGAGAGGACGGGACTGAAGCTTTCTTT.